The T cell receptor (beta chain) described here comes from a study of cytomegalovirus exposure and HLA in healthy donors. General study results and limits: The tendency of first-cohort TCR clusters to co-occur in the 130 or so validation repertoires was identified by a subsequent analysis.

Comments on this clone: Its antigen is not known.

Sequencing was performed with immunoSEQ multiplex PCR; in TCRdb, only in-frame clones are kept and a portion is missing. This repertoire shows 100,000 to 150,000 clones, approximately 92% found once; its top ten account for over 1%. The donors formed part of the 120-subject validation cohort, distinct from the approximately 640-subject first cohort. V gave up 5 bases and J gave up 1 base, with 3 bases separating them. The CDR3 extends over 11 amino acids. Germline V lookup: CDR1 SGHDT, CDR2 YYEEEE. The origin of this receptor is a woman aged 18-35 years in good health and CMV-seronegative. The rearrangement uses TRBV5-6 and TRBJ1-1; D not certain. Material: PBMCs. The CDR3 coding sequence is TGTGCCAGCAGTCAGAACACTGAAGCTTTCTTT. Residues: CASSQNTEAFF.